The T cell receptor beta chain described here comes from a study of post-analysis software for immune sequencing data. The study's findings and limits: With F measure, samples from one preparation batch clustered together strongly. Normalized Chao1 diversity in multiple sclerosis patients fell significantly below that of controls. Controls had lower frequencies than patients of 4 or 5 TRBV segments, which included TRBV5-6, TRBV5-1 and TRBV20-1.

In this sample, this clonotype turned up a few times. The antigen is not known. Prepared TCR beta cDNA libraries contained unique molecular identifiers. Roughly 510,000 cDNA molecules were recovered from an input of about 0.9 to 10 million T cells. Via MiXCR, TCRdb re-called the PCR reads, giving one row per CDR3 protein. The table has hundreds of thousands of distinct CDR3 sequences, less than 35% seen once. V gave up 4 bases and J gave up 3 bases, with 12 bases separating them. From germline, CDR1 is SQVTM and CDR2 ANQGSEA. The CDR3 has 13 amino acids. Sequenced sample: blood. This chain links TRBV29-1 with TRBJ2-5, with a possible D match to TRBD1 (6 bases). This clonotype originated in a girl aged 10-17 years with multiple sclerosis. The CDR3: CSVVGYREETQYF. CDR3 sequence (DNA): TGCAGCGTTGTGGGTTACAGGGAAGAGACCCAGTACTTC.